This TCR beta chain is drawn from a study of blood T cell repertoires in COVID-19. Across the whole study: COVID-19 samples from acute and convalescent phases originated in the United States, Italy and Spain. From T cells, B-cell-depleted T cells, or PBMCs came the material, which was cDNA or gDNA.

A single count supports this clone. The CDR3 runs to 14 residues. Germline CDR1 SGHAT, CDR2 FQNNGV. J gave up 2 bases and V 5 bases, and 2 bases lay outside the gene matches. Source study methods: By means of reference gene primer amplification, nucleated cell counts were estimated. The table came from immunoSEQ multiplex PCR; TCRdb's copy has only in-frame clones and leaves some out. The D gene and trimming were derived from the DNA, and the V and J assignments and clone size from that table. The repertoire holds roughly 150,000 clones, with approximately 82% as singletons. The clonotype originates from a man between 60 and 70 years old who had recovered from COVID-19. This sequence joins TRBV11-2 and TRBJ1-4, with 7 bases that match TRBD1. Sequenced material: peripheral blood. The CDR3 sequence: CASSLTGTNEKLFF. The CDR3, as DNA: TGTGCCAGCAGCCTGACAGGGACTAATGAAAAACTGTTTTTT.